Presented here are 27 T cell receptor beta chains from one specimen sequenced in a study of blood T cell repertoires in COVID-19 (dated by TCRdb to about 2020). The library was made by the immunoSEQ multiplex PCR assay. TCRdb took this table from immuneACCESS and kept in-frame rearrangements with V and J called. Such tables lack part of the clones; where checked against another copy, unresolved V genes explain under half of the gap, and the rest is unexplained. This sample holds about 320,000 clones; about nine tenths were observed only once. The top ten clonotypes cover roughly 2.5% of the sample. The sequencing input was PBMCs or T cells enriched from blood (not recorded which). These TCRs come from a man aged 55 to 70 who had recovered from COVID-19.

The genes are TRBV27 and TRBJ2-5; weak D call: TRBD2 (6 bases). V gave up 6 bases and J gave up 0 bases, with 29 bases separating them. The germline V gene encodes CDR1 MNHEY and CDR2 SMNVEV (reference sequence). This CDR3 region has 20 residues. Here the CDR3 reads CASRERGALTRGTHQETQYF. The CDR3 coding sequence is TGTGCCAGCAGAGAGCGTGGAGCCCTTACCCGGGGGACGCACCAAGAGACCCAGTACTTC.

The rearrangement joins TRBV10-3 to TRBJ2-7; TRBD2 aligns across 9 bases. The J segment lost 2 bases and the V segment lost 7 bases, leaving 9 bases of the junction unmatched. The germline V gene encodes CDR1 ENHRY and CDR2 SYGVKD. The CDR3 runs to 15 residues. The CDR3 DNA sequence: TGTGCCATCACCCCCGGGACTAGCAGCGCCTACGAGCAGTACTTC. It specifies CAITPGTSSAYEQYF.

This clone came up a few times. This chain joins TRBV11-2 and TRBJ1-3, with D hard to call. The V end was cut by 6 bases, the J end by 4 bases, with 13 bases between. The CDR3 runs to 14 residues. The germline gives CDR1 SGHAT, CDR2 FQNNGV. This CDR3 is CASRRLGEGNTIYF. In DNA, the CDR3 is TGTGCCAGCAGAAGACTCGGCGAGGGAAACACCATATATTTT.

The V gene is TRBV25-1, the J gene TRBJ2-6; D gene uncertain. The V gene lost 7 bases and the J gene lost 4 bases, with 5 bases spanning the gap. CDR3 length equals 12 residues. CDR1 MGHDK and CDR2 SYGVNS come from the germline V gene. The CDR3 DNA follows: TGTGCCAGCACGTCCGGGGCCAACGTCCTGACTTTC. It encodes CASTSGANVLTF.

The chain is built from TRBV9 and TRBJ2-3, with D possibly being TRBD1 (6 bases). V lost 2 bases and J 6 bases, leaving 13 bases between the germline ends. Germline V CDR1 and CDR2: SGDLS, YYNGEE. This CDR3 region has 14 residues. DNA of the CDR3: TGTGCCAGCAGCGTGGACAGTTCTTTGGATACGCAGTATTTT. This encodes CASSVDSSLDTQYF.

As regards this clone: This sample includes further DNA sequences coding for the same CDR3. The chain recombines TRBV7-9 with TRBJ2-3; 8 bases map to TRBD2. From germline, CDR1 is SEHNR and CDR2 FQNEAQ (reference sequence). The CDR3 spans 14 residues. V trimming: 3 bases; J trimming: 3 bases; junction bases outside the gene matches: 2. CDR3 sequence: CASSFSGGTDTQYF. The CDR3 region has the DNA TGTGCCAGCAGCTTTTCGGGGGGGACAGATACGCAGTATTTT.

CDR3 bases: TGTGCCAGCAGCCCGTTTAATGAGCAGTTCTTC. Protein sequence: CASSPFNEQFF. This sequence joins TRBV6-5 and TRBJ2-1; D not resolved. There are 11 residues in the CDR3. V was cut by 6 bases and J by 7 bases, with 7 bases left in between. Germline CDR1 and CDR2: MNHEY and SVGAGI.

This rearrangement joins TRBV4-1 to TRBJ2-7; D perhaps matches TRBD2 (6 bases). Germline lookup yields CDR1 MGHRA and CDR2 YSYEKL. The length of the CDR3 is 15 residues. V lost 0 bases to trimming and J lost 2 bases, with 11 bases between them. This CDR3 is CASSQEYRGAYEQYF. The CDR3 DNA follows: TGCGCCAGCAGCCAAGAGTATCGCGGGGCCTACGAGCAGTACTTC.

The gene calls are TRBV6-5 and TRBJ2-7, with 10 positions matching TRBD1. There are 13 residues in the CDR3. From germline, CDR1 is MNHEY and CDR2 SVGAGI. V gave up 10 bases and J gave up 7 bases; unmatched junction bases: 10. The CDR3 loop reads CATTRQGAYEQYF. In DNA form, the CDR3 reads TGTGCCACCACAAGACAGGGGGCATATGAGCAGTACTTC.

The V call is TRBV6-5, the J call TRBJ1-2; D unresolved. Germline assignment: CDR1 MNHEY and CDR2 SVGAGI. The CDR3 loop spans 13 amino acids. The germline V and J ends were trimmed by 0 bases and 4 bases, with 6 bases remaining between them. This chain's CDR3 is CASSYSNSYGYTF. CDR3 DNA sequence: TGTGCCAGCAGTTACTCGAATAGCTATGGCTACACCTTC.

CDR3 protein: CATSDPGRGGPETQYF. The CDR3 DNA reads TGTGCCACCAGTGACCCGGGGCGGGGGGGCCCAGAGACCCAGTACTTC. V is TRBV24-1 and J is TRBJ2-5, with TRBD2 matching over 9 bases. Losses at the gene ends were 4 bases for V and 4 bases for J; bases not matched to a gene: 9. Germline CDR1 reads KGHDR; CDR2 reads SFDVKD. The CDR3 loop spans 16 amino acids.

V and J are TRBV7-2 and TRBJ1-3, with a tentative D call TRBD1 (6 bases). V lost 2 bases, J lost 1 base, and 6 bases lay in between. In germline, CDR1 is SGHTA, CDR2 FQGNSA. This CDR3 is built from 14 residues. The chain's CDR3 is CASSLQGSGNTIYF. As DNA, the CDR3 is TGTGCCAGCAGCTTACAGGGGTCTGGAAACACCATATATTTT.

This chain uses TRBV10-2 with TRBJ2-5; D might be TRBD2 (6 bases). The V gene lost 2 bases and the J gene lost 6 bases, with 16 bases spanning the gap. The germline CDR1 and CDR2 sequences are WSHSY and SAAADI. The CDR3 runs 15 residues. CDR3 residues: CASSEEGTPPQTQYF. CDR3 bases: TGCGCCAGCAGTGAGGAAGGGACTCCCCCGCAGACCCAGTACTTC.

This chain connects TRBV27 to TRBJ1-2, with D perhaps matching TRBD1 (5 bases). The CDR3 length is 12 residues. V lost 5 bases and J 8 bases, leaving 12 bases between the germline ends. Germline V gene sequence: CDR1 MNHEY, CDR2 SMNVEV (reference sequence). The CDR3 nucleotides are TGTGCCAGCAGTGTAACAGGAGCAGGCTACACCTTC. This encodes CASSVTGAGYTF.

The chain employs TRBV27 and TRBJ1-1; TRBD1 aligns across 7 bases. The germline V gene encodes CDR1 MNHEY and CDR2 SMNVEV (reference sequence). CDR3 length: 14 residues. V dropped 4 bases and J dropped 1; count of bases not matched to a gene: 3. CDR3 bases: TGTGCCAGCAGTTCACAGGGGACGAACACTGAAGCTTTCTTT. Protein: CASSSQGTNTEAFF.

V and J are TRBV10-3 and TRBJ2-7; 8 positions agree with TRBD1. The V segment lost 3 bases and the J segment 1 base; nucleotides outside the gene matches: 5. The CDR3 contains 15 residues. Looked up from germline, CDR1 is ENHRY and CDR2 is SYGVKD. The CDR3 DNA follows: TGTGCCATCAGTGATTCCCGGACAGGGTCCTACGAGCAGTACTTC. Translated, it gives CAISDSRTGSYEQYF.

V gene TRBV6-1 combines with J gene TRBJ1-5, with 9 bases matching TRBD1. CDR3 length equals 17 residues. V dropped 2 bases and J dropped 3; count of bases not matched to a gene: 8. The germline gives CDR1 MNHNS, CDR2 SASEGT. The CDR3 nucleotides are TGTGCCAGCAGTGAACCCCGGGACAGGGTGGACAATCAGCCCCAGCATTTT. This sequence encodes CASSEPRDRVDNQPQHF.

The V gene is TRBV6-1, the J gene TRBJ1-6, with D tentatively TRBD1 (5 bases). This CDR3 is 17 amino acids long. Germline loops: CDR1 MNHNS, CDR2 SASEGT. V shed 3 bases and J shed 0 bases, with 12 bases lying between them. CDR3 residues: CASSDGQGRSYNSPLHF. The CDR3 DNA reads as TGTGCCAGCAGTGATGGGCAGGGCCGCTCCTATAATTCACCCCTCCACTTT.

The CDR3 DNA is TGTGCCAGTAGTACTACCGGACAGGGGGAGGCGACCCAGTACTTC. This codes for CASSTTGQGEATQYF. This sequence joins TRBV19 and TRBJ2-5; the match to TRBD1 covers 10 bases. The CDR3 has 15 amino acids. Germline loops: CDR1 LNHDA, CDR2 SQIVND (reference sequence). The V segment lost 4 bases and the J segment 7 bases; nucleotides outside the gene matches: 9.

The rearrangement links TRBV12-3 or TRBV12-4 to TRBJ2-7; 9 bases match TRBD1. V shed 6 bases, J shed 7 bases, and the junction held 7 bases outside the gene matches. CDR3 length: 13 amino acids. CDR3 sequence: CASSRQGVSEQYF. For the CDR3, the DNA is TGTGCCAGCAGCAGACAGGGGGTTAGTGAGCAGTACTTC.

The chain links TRBV3-1 (or the pseudogene TRBV3-2) to TRBJ1-2; 7 nucleotides line up with TRBD1. The CDR3 length is 19 residues. CDR1 LGHDT and CDR2 YNNKEL come from the germline V gene (reference sequence). The trim removed 3 bases at V and 4 bases at J, leaving 20 bases unmatched. CDR3 amino acids: CASSQGQLRVMTGTYGYTF. CDR3 bases: TGTGCCAGCAGCCAGGGTCAGTTGCGTGTTATGACAGGGACCTATGGCTACACCTTC.

This sequence joins TRBV5-4 and TRBJ1-2; 9 positions agree with TRBD1. The V and J ends lost 1 base and 6 bases, in that order; junction bases with no gene match: 4. CDR1 and CDR2 (germline): SGHNT, YYREEE (reference sequence). The CDR3 loop spans 14 amino acids. Here the CDR3 reads CASSLSGQGDGYTF. As DNA, the CDR3 is TGTGCCAGCAGCTTGTCGGGACAGGGCGATGGCTACACCTTC.

As DNA, the CDR3 is TGTGCCAGCACCCGGACTAGCGGGGGACCCACAGATACGCAGTATTTT. Its protein is CASTRTSGGPTDTQYF. The chain recombines TRBV5-4 with TRBJ2-3; 13 positions agree with TRBD2. There are 16 residues in the CDR3. The V segment lost 6 bases and the J segment 2 bases; nucleotides outside the gene matches: 6. CDR1 and CDR2 from the germline V gene are SGHNT and YYREEE (reference sequence).

V gene TRBV7-8 combines with J gene TRBJ1-1; tentatively, D is TRBD1 (5 bases). The CDR3 totals 15 residues. Trimming pared 2 bases from V and 5 bases from J, leaving 15 bases between. Germline CDR1 SGHVS, CDR2 FQNEAQ. CDR3: CASSLQVSGVTEAFF. As DNA, the CDR3 is TGTGCCAGCAGCTTACAGGTCTCGGGGGTGACTGAAGCTTTCTTT.

CDR3 sequence (DNA): TGTGCCAGCAGCCCCCTCGGGTTTAACCTTCGGGGGAATGAAAAACTGTTTTTT. It translates to CASSPLGFNLRGNEKLFF. This rearrangement joins TRBV4-2 to TRBJ1-4; D is possibly TRBD1 (5 bases). The CDR3 runs 18 residues. Germline V gene lookup returns CDR1 LGHNA and CDR2 YNFKEQ. Trimming took 4 bases from V and 5 from J, leaving 23 bases between them.

Worth noting for this clone: One junction end does not reproduce the germline sequence, and a read error may be involved. The J gene is TRBJ2-7, the V gene TRBV11-2; 11 bases are shared with TRBD2. Germline CDR1 SGHAT, CDR2 FQNNGV. The CDR3 has 17 residues. This CDR3 is CASSLAMTSGASYGQYF. CDR3 nucleotide sequence: TGTGCCAGCAGCTTAGCCATGACTAGCGGGGCCTCCTACGGGCAGTACTTC.

V usage is TRBV9 and J usage is TRBJ2-3; D possibly corresponds to TRBD2 (6 bases). This CDR3 has 16 amino acids. Germline CDR1 is SGDLS and CDR2 is YYNGEE. The germline V and J ends were trimmed by 2 bases and 4 bases, with 17 bases remaining between them. The CDR3 DNA reads as TGTGCCAGCAGCGTTCGGCGGGGCCATGTTGCAGATACGCAGTATTTT. Its protein product is CASSVRRGHVADTQYF.